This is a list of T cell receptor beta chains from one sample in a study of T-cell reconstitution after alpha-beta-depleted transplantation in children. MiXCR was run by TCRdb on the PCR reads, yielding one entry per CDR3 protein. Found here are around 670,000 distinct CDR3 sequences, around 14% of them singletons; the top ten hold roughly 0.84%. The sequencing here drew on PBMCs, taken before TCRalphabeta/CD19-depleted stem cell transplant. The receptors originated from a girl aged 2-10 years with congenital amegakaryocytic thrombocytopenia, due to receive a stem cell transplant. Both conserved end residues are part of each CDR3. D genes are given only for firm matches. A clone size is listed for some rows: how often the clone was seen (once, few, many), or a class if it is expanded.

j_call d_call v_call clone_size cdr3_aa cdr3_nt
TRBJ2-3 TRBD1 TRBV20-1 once CSAWDRRSDSQYF TGCAGTGCATGGGACAGGAGGTCAGATTCGCAGTATTTT
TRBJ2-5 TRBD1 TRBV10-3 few CAISGSTGNAETQYF TGTGCCATCAGTGGTTCGACAGGGAATGCGGAGACCCAGTACTTC
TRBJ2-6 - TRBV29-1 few CSVDGEGSSGANVLTF TGCAGCGTTGATGGTGAAGGCTCCTCTGGGGCCAACGTCCTGACTTTC
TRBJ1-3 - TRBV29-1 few CSVGGGGGNTIYF TGCAGCGTTGGAGGGGGAGGAGGAAACACCATATATTTT
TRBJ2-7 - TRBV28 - CASSLYQGREQYF TGTGCCAGCAGTTTATACCAGGGGAGGGAGCAGTACTTC
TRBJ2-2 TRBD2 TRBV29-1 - CSVREGGTGELFF TGCAGCGTGCGGGAGGGGGGAACCGGGGAGCTGTTTTTT
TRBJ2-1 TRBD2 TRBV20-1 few CSAPHKLADSYNEQFF TGCAGTGCTCCACATAAACTAGCGGACTCCTACAATGAGCAGTTCTTC
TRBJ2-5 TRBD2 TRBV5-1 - CASSLGLAEDQETQYF TGCGCCAGCAGCCTGGGACTAGCAGAAGATCAAGAGACCCAGTACTTC
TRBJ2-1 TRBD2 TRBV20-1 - CSARDSGTSGTNEQFF TGCAGTGCTAGGGATTCCGGGACTAGCGGAACCAATGAGCAGTTCTTC
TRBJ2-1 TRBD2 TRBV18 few CASSPGTMSHYNEQFF TGTGCCAGCTCACCTGGGACTATGTCGCACTACAATGAGCAGTTCTTC
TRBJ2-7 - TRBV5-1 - CASSIGDILSYEQYF TGCGCCAGCAGTATAGGGGATATCTTGTCCTACGAGCAGTACTTC
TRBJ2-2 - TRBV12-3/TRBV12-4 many CASSGSPGELFF TGTGCCAGCAGTGGGAGTCCCGGGGAGCTGTTTTTT
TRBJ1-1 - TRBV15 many CATSRERPSEAFF TGTGCCACCAGCCGAGAGAGGCCAAGCGAAGCTTTCTTT
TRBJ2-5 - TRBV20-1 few CSASPFARVQETQYF TGCAGTGCTAGTCCGTTTGCGCGGGTTCAAGAGACCCAGTACTTC
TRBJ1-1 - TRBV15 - CATSRTGVRAKHEAFF TGTGCCACCAGCAGAACGGGGGTACGGGCGAAGCATGAAGCTTTCTTT
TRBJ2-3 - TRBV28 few CASSLVFGGPTDTQYF TGTGCCAGCAGTTTAGTTTTCGGGGGGCCCACGGATACGCAGTATTTT
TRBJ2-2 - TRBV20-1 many CSATGTLNTGELFF TGCAGTGCTACCGGGACTTTAAACACCGGGGAGCTGTTTTTT
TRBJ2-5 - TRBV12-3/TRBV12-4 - CASRPGSYQETQYF TGTGCCAGCAGACCCGGCTCTTACCAAGAGACCCAGTACTTC
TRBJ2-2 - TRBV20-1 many CSAKLGDTGELFF TGCAGTGCTAAACTAGGGGACACCGGGGAGCTGTTTTTT
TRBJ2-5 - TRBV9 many CASSFPSETQYF TGTGCCAGCAGCTTCCCCTCGGAGACCCAGTACTTC
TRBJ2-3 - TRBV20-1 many CSARADRPRTDTQYF TGCAGTGCTAGAGCTGACCGACCCCGAACAGATACGCAGTATTTT
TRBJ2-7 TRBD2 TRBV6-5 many CASSYLSLAGGALYEQYF TGTGCCAGCAGTTACCTATCCCTAGCGGGAGGGGCCCTCTACGAGCAGTACTTC
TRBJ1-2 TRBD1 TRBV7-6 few CASSPRTGGFGYTF TGTGCCAGCAGCCCCCGGACAGGGGGCTTTGGCTACACCTTC
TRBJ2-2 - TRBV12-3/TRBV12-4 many CASTRIIVAGELFF TGTGCCAGTACCAGGATAATTGTTGCCGGGGAGCTGTTTTTT
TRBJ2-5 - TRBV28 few CASSLVPGGGETQYF TGTGCCAGCAGTTTGGTCCCGGGCGGCGGAGAGACCCAGTACTTC
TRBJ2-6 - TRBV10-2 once CASRLVDSGANVLTF TGCGCCAGCAGGCTCGTCGACTCTGGGGCCAACGTCCTGACTTTC
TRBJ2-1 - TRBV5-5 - CASSFLSPSSYNEQFF TGTGCCAGCAGCTTTTTGTCGCCCAGCTCCTACAATGAGCAGTTCTTC
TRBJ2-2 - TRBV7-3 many CASSLKFRGTGELFF TGTGCCAGCAGCTTAAAATTTCGGGGGACCGGGGAGCTGTTTTTT
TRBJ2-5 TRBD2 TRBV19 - CASSIPQAGGETQYF TGTGCCAGTAGTATTCCCCAGGCGGGAGGAGAGACCCAGTACTTC
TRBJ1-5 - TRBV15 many CATSRALFGKGNQPQHF TGTGCCACCAGCAGAGCCCTATTCGGTAAGGGCAATCAGCCCCAGCATTTT
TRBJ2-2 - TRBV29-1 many CSVVVWTNTGELFF TGCAGCGTGGTCGTTTGGACCAACACCGGGGAGCTGTTTTTT
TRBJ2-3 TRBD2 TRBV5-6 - CASSGVLADFTDTQYF TGTGCCAGCAGCGGCGTGCTAGCGGACTTCACAGATACGCAGTATTTT
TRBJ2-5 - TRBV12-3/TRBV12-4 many CASSLWAGSNQETQYF TGTGCCAGCAGTTTATGGGCCGGAAGCAACCAAGAGACCCAGTACTTC
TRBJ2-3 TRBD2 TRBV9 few CASSPGTSGTTDTQYF TGTGCCAGCAGCCCCGGGACTAGCGGGACCACAGATACGCAGTATTTT
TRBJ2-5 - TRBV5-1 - CASSNGGFVETQYF TGCGCCAGCAGTAATGGGGGGTTCGTAGAGACCCAGTACTTC
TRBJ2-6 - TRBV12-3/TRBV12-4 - CASSLSWANVLTF TGTGCCAGCAGTTTATCGTGGGCCAACGTCCTGACTTTC
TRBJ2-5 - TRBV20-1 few CSAPRGNTLQETQYF TGCAGTGCCCCCAGAGGAAACACTCTCCAGGAGACCCAGTACTTC
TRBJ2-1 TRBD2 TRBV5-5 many CASSLLYGGNSYNEQFF TGTGCCAGCAGCTTGTTATACGGGGGGAACTCCTACAATGAGCAGTTCTTC
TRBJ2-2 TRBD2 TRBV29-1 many CSVERGLAGGMTGELFF TGCAGCGTTGAGAGGGGGCTAGCGGGAGGGATGACCGGGGAGCTGTTTTTT
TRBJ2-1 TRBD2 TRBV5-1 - CASSQRPGLAGGGHEQFF TGCGCCAGCAGCCAACGGCCCGGACTAGCGGGAGGGGGACATGAGCAGTTCTTC
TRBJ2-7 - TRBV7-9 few CASSVGRDYEQYF TGTGCCAGCAGCGTCGGACGGGATTACGAGCAGTACTTC
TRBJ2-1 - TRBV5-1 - CASMDVRTPYNEQFF TGCGCCAGCATGGATGTCAGAACCCCTTACAATGAGCAGTTCTTC
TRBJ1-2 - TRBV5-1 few CASSYETVRNYGYTF TGCGCCAGCAGCTACGAAACAGTGAGAAACTATGGCTACACCTTC